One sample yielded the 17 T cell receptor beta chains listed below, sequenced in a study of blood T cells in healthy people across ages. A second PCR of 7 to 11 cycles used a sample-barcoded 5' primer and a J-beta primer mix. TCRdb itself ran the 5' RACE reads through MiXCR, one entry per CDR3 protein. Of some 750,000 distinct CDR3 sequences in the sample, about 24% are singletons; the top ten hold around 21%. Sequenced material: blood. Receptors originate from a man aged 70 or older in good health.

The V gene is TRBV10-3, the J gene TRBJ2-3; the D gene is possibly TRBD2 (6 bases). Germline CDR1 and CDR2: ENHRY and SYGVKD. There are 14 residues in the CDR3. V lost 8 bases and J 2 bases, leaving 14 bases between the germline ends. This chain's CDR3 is CAIGRDWNTDTQYF. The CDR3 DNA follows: TGTGCCATCGGACGGGACTGGAACACAGATACGCAGTATTTT.

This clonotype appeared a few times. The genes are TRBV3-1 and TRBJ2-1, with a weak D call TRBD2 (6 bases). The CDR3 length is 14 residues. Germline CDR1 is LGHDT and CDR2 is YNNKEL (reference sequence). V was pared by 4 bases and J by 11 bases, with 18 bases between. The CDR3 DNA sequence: TGTGCCAGCAGCCGGCAAAACCTGGGACTCCAGCAGTTCTTC. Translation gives CASSRQNLGLQQFF.

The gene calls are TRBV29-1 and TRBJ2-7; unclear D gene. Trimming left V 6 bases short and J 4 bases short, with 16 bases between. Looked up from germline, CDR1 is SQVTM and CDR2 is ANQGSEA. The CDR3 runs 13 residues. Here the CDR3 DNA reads TGCAGCGTCGAGGACGGTTTGGGGTACGAGCAGTACTTC. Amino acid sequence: CSVEDGLGYEQYF.

The CDR3 sequence is CSAREAQGANTEAFF. DNA of the CDR3: TGCAGTGCTAGAGAGGCTCAGGGGGCAAACACTGAAGCTTTCTTT. The chain employs TRBV20-1 and TRBJ1-1; 8 nucleotides line up with TRBD1. The germline V gene has CDR1 DFQATT and CDR2 SNEGSKA (reference sequence). The CDR3 consists of 15 residues. V lost 0 bases, J lost 2 bases, and 5 bases stayed unmatched.

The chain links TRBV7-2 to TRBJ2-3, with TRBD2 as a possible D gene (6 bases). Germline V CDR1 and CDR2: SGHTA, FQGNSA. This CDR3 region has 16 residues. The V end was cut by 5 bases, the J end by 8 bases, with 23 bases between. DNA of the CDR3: TGTGCCAGCAGCGCCCAAGGGACTGCCCTTGGGGGTACGCAGTATTTT. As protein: CASSAQGTALGGTQYF.

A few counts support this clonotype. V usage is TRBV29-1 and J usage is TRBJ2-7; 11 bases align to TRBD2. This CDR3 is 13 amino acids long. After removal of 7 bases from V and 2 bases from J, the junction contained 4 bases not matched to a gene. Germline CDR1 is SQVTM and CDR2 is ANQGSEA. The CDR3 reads CSGGLAVPYEQYV. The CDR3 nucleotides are TGCAGCGGGGGACTAGCGGTCCCCTACGAGCAGTACGTC.

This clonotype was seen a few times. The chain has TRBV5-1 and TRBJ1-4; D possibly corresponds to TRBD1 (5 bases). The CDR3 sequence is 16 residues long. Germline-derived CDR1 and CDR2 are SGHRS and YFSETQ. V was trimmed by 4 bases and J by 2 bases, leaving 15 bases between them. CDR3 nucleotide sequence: TGCGCCAGCAGCGGGGGAGGGTTCGGGACTAATGAAAAACTGTTTTTT. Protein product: CASSGGGFGTNEKLFF. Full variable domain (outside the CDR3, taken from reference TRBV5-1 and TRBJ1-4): KAGVTQTPRYLIKTRGQQVTLSCSPISGHRSVSWYQQTPGQGLQFLFEYFSETQRNKGNFPGRFSGRQFSNSRSEMNVSTLELGDSALYLCASSGGGFGTNEKLFFGSGTQLSVL.

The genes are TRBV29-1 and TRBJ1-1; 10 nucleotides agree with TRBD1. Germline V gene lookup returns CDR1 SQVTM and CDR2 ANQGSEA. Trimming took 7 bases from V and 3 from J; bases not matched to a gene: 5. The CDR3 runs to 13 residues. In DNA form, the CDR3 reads TGCAGCGCCCGACAGGGGGCCGACACTGAAGCTTTCTTT. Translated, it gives CSARQGADTEAFF.

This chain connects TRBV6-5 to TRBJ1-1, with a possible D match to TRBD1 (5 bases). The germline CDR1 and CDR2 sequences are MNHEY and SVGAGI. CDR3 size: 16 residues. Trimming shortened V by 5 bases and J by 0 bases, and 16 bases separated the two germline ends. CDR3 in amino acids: CASSGRDGIMNTEAFF. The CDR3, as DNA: TGTGCCAGCAGTGGACGGGACGGCATAATGAACACTGAAGCTTTCTTT.

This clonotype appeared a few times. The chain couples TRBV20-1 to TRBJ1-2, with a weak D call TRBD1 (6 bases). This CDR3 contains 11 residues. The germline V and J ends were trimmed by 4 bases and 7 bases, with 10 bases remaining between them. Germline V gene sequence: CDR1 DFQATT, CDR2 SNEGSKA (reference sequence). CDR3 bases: TGCAGTGCTATTCCCAGGGGTGGCTACACCTTC. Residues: CSAIPRGGYTF.

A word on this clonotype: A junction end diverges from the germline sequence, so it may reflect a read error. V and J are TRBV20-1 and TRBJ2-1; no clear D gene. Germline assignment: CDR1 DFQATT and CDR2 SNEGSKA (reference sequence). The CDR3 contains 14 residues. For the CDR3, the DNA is TGCAGTGCTAGAGGCTACCCCAAATACAATGAGCAGCTCTTC. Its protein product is CSARGYPKYNEQLF.

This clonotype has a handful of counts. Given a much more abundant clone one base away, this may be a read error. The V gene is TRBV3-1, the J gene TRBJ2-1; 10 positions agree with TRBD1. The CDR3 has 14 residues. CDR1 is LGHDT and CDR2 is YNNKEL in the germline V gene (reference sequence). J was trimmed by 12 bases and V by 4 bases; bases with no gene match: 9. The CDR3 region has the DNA TGTGCCAGCAGCCGACAGGGGGCTAGTGGTGGGCAGTTCTTC. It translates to CASSRQGASGGQFF.

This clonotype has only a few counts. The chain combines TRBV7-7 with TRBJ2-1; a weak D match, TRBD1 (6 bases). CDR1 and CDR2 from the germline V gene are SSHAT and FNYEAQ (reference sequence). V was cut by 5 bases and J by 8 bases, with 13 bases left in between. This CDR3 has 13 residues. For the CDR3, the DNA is TGTGCCAGCAGCCTTATGGGGGCTGATGAGCAGTTCTTC. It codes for CASSLMGADEQFF.

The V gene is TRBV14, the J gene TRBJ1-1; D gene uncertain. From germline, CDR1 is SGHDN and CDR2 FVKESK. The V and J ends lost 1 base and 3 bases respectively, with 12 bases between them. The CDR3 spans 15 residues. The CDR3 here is CASSQGWLWHTEAFF. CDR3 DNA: TGTGCCAGCAGCCAAGGATGGCTTTGGCACACTGAAGCTTTCTTT.

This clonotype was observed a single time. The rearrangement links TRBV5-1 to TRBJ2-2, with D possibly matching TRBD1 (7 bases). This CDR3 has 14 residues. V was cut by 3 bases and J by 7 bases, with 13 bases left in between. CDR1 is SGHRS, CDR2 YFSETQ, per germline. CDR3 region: CASSWRGRIGELFF. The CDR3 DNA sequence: TGCGCCAGCAGCTGGAGGGGGCGCATCGGGGAGCTGTTTTTT.

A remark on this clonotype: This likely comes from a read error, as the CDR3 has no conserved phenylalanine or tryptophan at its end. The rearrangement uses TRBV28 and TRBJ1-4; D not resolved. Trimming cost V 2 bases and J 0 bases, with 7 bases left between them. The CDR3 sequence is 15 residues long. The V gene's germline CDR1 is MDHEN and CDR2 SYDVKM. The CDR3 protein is CASSLAASTNEKLFS. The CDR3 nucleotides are TGTGCCAGCAGTTTAGCCGCGTCAACTAATGAAAAACTGTTTTCT.

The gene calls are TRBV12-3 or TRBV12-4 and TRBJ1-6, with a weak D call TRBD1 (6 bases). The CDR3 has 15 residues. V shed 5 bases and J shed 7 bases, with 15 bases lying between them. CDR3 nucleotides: TGTGCCAGCAGTCCGAACAGGGTGGGGAATTCACCCCTCCACTTT. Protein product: CASSPNRVGNSPLHF.